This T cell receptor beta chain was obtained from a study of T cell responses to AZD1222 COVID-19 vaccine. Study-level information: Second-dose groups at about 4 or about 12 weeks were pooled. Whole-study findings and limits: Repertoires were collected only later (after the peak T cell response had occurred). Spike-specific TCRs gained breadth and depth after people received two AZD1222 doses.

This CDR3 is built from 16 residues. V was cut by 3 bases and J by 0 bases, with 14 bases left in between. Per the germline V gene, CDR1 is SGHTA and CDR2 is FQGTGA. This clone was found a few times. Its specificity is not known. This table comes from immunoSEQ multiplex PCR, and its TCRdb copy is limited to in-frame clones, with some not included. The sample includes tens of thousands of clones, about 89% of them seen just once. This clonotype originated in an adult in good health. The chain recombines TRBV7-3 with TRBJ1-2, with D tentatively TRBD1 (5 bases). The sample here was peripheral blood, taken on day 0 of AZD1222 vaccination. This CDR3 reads CASSFRDGSANYGYTF. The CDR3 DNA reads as TGTGCCAGCAGCTTCAGGGACGGATCAGCTAACTATGGCTACACCTTC.